This T cell receptor (beta chain) was captured in a study of shared clonotypes between healthy human individuals. Study findings and constraints: Blood alone was sampled, and tissue repertoires likely differ.

Concerning this clone itself: Antigen specificity is unknown.

The ends lost 6 bases at V and 0 bases at J; junction bases unmatched: 6. The CDR3 has 17 residues. The V gene's germline CDR1 is SNHLY and CDR2 FYNNEI. Sequencing was performed with immunoSEQ multiplex PCR; in TCRdb, only in-frame clones are kept and a portion is missing. This table has under 2,500,000 clones, 90% to 97% appearing once. This receptor was obtained from a man aged 18 to 30 in good health. The rearrangement joins TRBV2 to TRBJ1-6; TRBD1 aligns across 9 bases. The sequencing input was naive CD4+ T cells sorted from blood. Subset noted: CD45RA+ positively selected. The CDR3 DNA reads as TGTGCCAGCAGACCACAGGGGGCCAGCTCCTATAATTCACCCCTCCACTTT. It translates to CASRPQGASSYNSPLHF.